The clone carrying this T cell receptor beta chain was seen many times. The data are from a study of T-cell memory formation after mild COVID-19. This CDR3 spans 12 amino acids. Germline V gene lookup returns CDR1 SGHVS and CDR2 FNYEAQ. Trimming stripped 4 bases from V and 7 bases from J, with 8 bases between. TCRdb called the 5' RACE reads again in MiXCR, with one record for every CDR3 protein. The table has hundreds of thousands of distinct CDR3 sequences, around 28% seen once. The chain links TRBV7-6 to TRBJ2-1, with D possibly being TRBD2 (5 bases). This clonotype was sampled from an adult woman who had mild COVID-19 (a few samples of this study predate the infection). Cell type and time point are not known. Specimen: PBMCs or a T cell subset sorted from them (not recorded which). CDR3 region: CASSSSGNEQFF. CDR3 DNA sequence: TGTGCCAGCAGCTCAAGCGGTAATGAGCAGTTCTTC.